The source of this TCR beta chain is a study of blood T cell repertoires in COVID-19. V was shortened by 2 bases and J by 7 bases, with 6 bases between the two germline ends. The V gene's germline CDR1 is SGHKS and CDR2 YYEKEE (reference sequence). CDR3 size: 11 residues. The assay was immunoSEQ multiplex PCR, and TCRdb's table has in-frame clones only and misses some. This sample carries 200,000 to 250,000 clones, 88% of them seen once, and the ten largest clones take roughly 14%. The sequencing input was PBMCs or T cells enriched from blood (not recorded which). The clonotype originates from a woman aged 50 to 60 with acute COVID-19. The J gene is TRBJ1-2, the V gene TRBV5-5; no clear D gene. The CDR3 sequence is CASSFGGGYTF. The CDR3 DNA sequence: TGTGCCAGCAGCTTTGGCGGTGGCTACACCTTC.